What follows are 17 T cell receptor beta chains derived from one specimen sequenced in a study of blood T cell repertoires in COVID-19. Sequencing used immunoSEQ multiplex PCR; TCRdb keeps in-frame clones, though not all of them. This table has some 200,000 clones, under 90% appearing once. The material sequenced was peripheral blood. The receptors derive from a woman aged 55-75 years who had recovered from COVID-19.

V usage is TRBV7-9 and J usage is TRBJ2-5; TRBD2 agrees at 7 bases. From germline, CDR1 is SEHNR and CDR2 FQNEAQ (reference sequence). The CDR3 contains 14 residues. With V trimmed by 4 bases and J by 2 bases, 4 bases remained unmatched. The CDR3 nucleotides are TGTGCCAGCAGCTCGCGGACTAGGCAAGAGACCCAGTACTTC. It is translated as CASSSRTRQETQYF.

J is TRBJ1-6 and V is TRBV30; D may be TRBD1 (6 bases). This CDR3 is built from 17 residues. Between the trimmed V and J ends, which lost 3 bases and 7 bases, there was a span of 22 bases. The germline CDR1 and CDR2 sequences are GTSNPN and SVGIG (reference sequence). The CDR3 loop is CAWRIRMGANVNSPLHF. The DNA of the CDR3 is TGTGCCTGGAGGATCAGGATGGGGGCCAATGTAAATTCACCCCTCCACTTT.

Regarding this clone: A junction boundary mismatches the germline segment, possibly from a read error. The chain uses TRBV7-8 and TRBJ2-5, with 9 bases fitting TRBD2. This CDR3 contains 18 residues. The germline gives CDR1 SGHVS, CDR2 FQNEAQ. CDR3 in amino acids: CASSLPDPGRGGQKTQYF. Written as DNA, the CDR3 is TGTGCCAGCAGCCTACCCGATCCGGGGCGGGGGGGCCAAAAGACCCAGTACTTC.

The V call is TRBV2, the J call TRBJ2-7, with a weak D call TRBD1 (6 bases). Trimming took off 2 bases at V and 6 bases at J, with 17 bases between the two ends. CDR1 is SNHLY, CDR2 FYNNEI, per germline. The CDR3 contains 15 residues. The chain's CDR3 is CASSEIRGLLVEQYF. The CDR3 nucleotides are TGTGCCAGCAGTGAAATCAGGGGTTTATTAGTCGAGCAGTACTTC.

The J gene is TRBJ1-6, the V gene TRBV5-4, with a weak D call TRBD1 (6 bases). Germline assignment: CDR1 SGHNT and CDR2 YYREEE (reference sequence). The length of the CDR3 is 14 residues. V shed 4 bases and J shed 6 bases, with 11 bases lying between them. The DNA for the CDR3 is TGTGCCAGCAGCAAAACAGGGAGTAATTCACCCCTCCACTTT. This gives the protein CASSKTGSNSPLHF.

CDR3 protein: CASGTGQNEKLFF. The CDR3 bases are TGTGCTAGTGGTACGGGACAGAATGAAAAACTGTTTTTT. The chain carries TRBV12-5 and TRBJ1-4, with TRBD1 identical over 7 bases. The CDR3 spans 13 residues. V shed 5 bases, J shed 5 bases, and the junction held 2 bases outside the gene matches. Germline V gene data show CDR1 as LGHNT and CDR2 as FRNRAP.

The gene calls are TRBV18 and TRBJ1-4; D gene ambiguous. V was shortened by 2 bases and J by 3 bases, with 10 bases between the two germline ends. Per germline, CDR1 KGHSH and CDR2 LQKENI. CDR3 length: 15 amino acids. CDR3 sequence: CASSPYPLSNEKLFF. CDR3 bases: TGTGCCAGCTCACCATATCCTCTGTCTAATGAAAAACTGTTTTTT.

The chain couples TRBV19 to TRBJ1-4; D not resolved. CDR3 length: 17 amino acids. Looked up from germline, CDR1 is LNHDA and CDR2 is SQIVND (reference sequence). Trimming stripped 9 bases from V and 0 bases from J, with 20 bases between. The CDR3 region has the DNA TGTGCCAGCACCCCAGGAAACCATCGTGCAACTAATGAAAAACTGTTTTTT. Translation: CASTPGNHRATNEKLFF.

This sequence joins TRBV7-9 and TRBJ2-3; no firm D call. This CDR3 comprises 13 residues. V was shortened by 5 bases and J by 2 bases, with 8 bases between the two germline ends. Germline CDR1 reads SEHNR; CDR2 reads FQNEAQ (reference sequence). CDR3 in amino acids: CASSPVHTDTQYF. DNA for the CDR3: TGTGCCAGCAGCCCGGTCCACACAGATACGCAGTATTTT.

This clone came up a few times. The CDR3 DNA reads as TGTGCCGTAGTCATAGGGGGCCCGTTATACAATGAGCAGTTCTTC. The encoded protein is CAVVIGGPLYNEQFF. This sequence joins TRBV5-8 and TRBJ2-1, with TRBD1 matching 7 bases. The CDR3 length is 15 residues. V was pared by 10 bases and J by 4 bases, with 14 bases of the junction left unmatched. Germline V gene lookup returns CDR1 SGHTS and CDR2 YDEGEE.

Note on this clone: Other DNA sequences from this sample encode an identical CDR3 as well. V gene TRBV2 combines with J gene TRBJ2-1, with TRBD2 matching 10 bases. Germline V gene sequence: CDR1 SNHLY, CDR2 FYNNEI. This CDR3 is built from 14 residues. V shed 5 bases, J shed 3 bases, and the junction held 1 base outside the gene matches. CDR3 loop: CASSRLAGYNEQFF. The CDR3 region has the DNA TGTGCCAGCAGTCGACTAGCGGGCTACAATGAGCAGTTCTTC. The full variable domain, rest sourced from reference TRBV2 and TRBJ2-1, is EPEVTQTPSHQVTQMGQEVILRCVPISNHLYFYWYRQILGQKVEFLVSFYNNEISEKSEIFDDQFSVERPDGSNFTLKIRSTKLEDSAMYFCASSRLAGYNEQFFGPGTRLTVL.

The CDR3 spells CASSYPGGEGYTF. The CDR3 DNA follows: TGTGCCAGCAGTTACCCAGGGGGCGAGGGCTACACCTTC. The rearrangement joins TRBV6-6 to TRBJ1-2; the match to TRBD1 covers 8 bases. The CDR3 loop spans 13 amino acids. Germline V gene sequence: CDR1 MNHNY, CDR2 SVGAGI (reference sequence). The junction had 4 bases not matched to a gene; V was cut back by 2 bases and J by 8 bases.

In its sample, this clone was seen once. The rearrangement joins TRBV14 to TRBJ2-7; no clear D gene. The germline gives CDR1 SGHDN, CDR2 FVKESK. This CDR3 is built from 13 residues. Trimming took off 0 bases at V and 3 bases at J, with 6 bases between the two ends. The CDR3 DNA sequence: TGTGCCAGCAGCCAAGATCCGGTCTACGAGCAGTACTTC. Protein: CASSQDPVYEQYF.

In this sample, this clone turned up once. This chain joins TRBV11-2 and TRBJ2-5; 8 bases map to TRBD1. This CDR3 has 14 amino acids. V lost 6 bases and J lost 6; bases outside the gene matches: 9. Germline-derived CDR1 and CDR2 are SGHAT and FQNNGV. CDR3 sequence reads: CASSVGQGSKTQYF. Written as DNA, the CDR3 is TGTGCCAGCAGTGTTGGACAGGGTTCAAAGACCCAGTACTTC. The variable domain in full, completed from reference TRBV11-2 and TRBJ2-5, reads EAGVAQSPRYKIIEKRQSVAFWCNPISGHATLYWYQQILGQGPKLLIQFQNNGVVDDSQLPKDRFSAERLKGVDSTLKIQPAKLEDSAVYLCASSVGQGSKTQYFGPGTRLLVL.

The V call is TRBV7-9, the J call TRBJ2-5, with 15 bases identical to TRBD2. The CDR3 is 16 residues long. Germline values: CDR1 SEHNR, CDR2 FQNEAQ (reference sequence). V dropped 2 bases and J dropped 4; count of bases not matched to a gene: 2. The CDR3 is CASSLPGLAGGETQYF. The DNA for the CDR3 is TGTGCCAGCAGCTTACCGGGACTAGCGGGGGGAGAGACCCAGTACTTC.

V and J are TRBV7-9 and TRBJ2-5; possible D gene TRBD1, 6 bases. CDR1 and CDR2 (germline): SEHNR, FQNEAQ (reference sequence). The V and J ends lost 1 base and 5 bases respectively, with 11 bases between them. The CDR3 is 14 residues long. CDR3 bases: TGTGCCAGCAGCTTAGGTGGGGGCGCGGAGACCCAGTACTTC. Protein sequence: CASSLGGGAETQYF. Full variable domain (rest looked up from reference TRBV7-9 and TRBJ2-5): DTGVSQNPRHKITKRGQNVTFRCDPISEHNRLYWYRQTLGQGPEFLTYFQNEAQLEKSRLLSDRFSAERPKGSFSTLEIQRTEQGDSAMYLCASSLGGGAETQYFGPGTRLLVL.

The V call is TRBV28, the J call TRBJ2-1; TRBD2 might be the D (6 bases). The germline gives CDR1 MDHEN, CDR2 SYDVKM. This CDR3 is 14 amino acids long. Trimming cost V 3 bases and J 7 bases, with 13 bases left between them. CDR3 sequence reads: CASSLGTPINEQFF. In DNA form, the CDR3 reads TGTGCCAGCAGTTTGGGGACTCCAATTAATGAGCAGTTCTTC.